A selection of T cell receptor beta chains follows, all from one sample in a study of identical twins. TCRdb re-analysed the 5' RACE reads in MiXCR, keeping a single row per CDR3 protein. This table has approximately 590,000 distinct CDR3 sequences, around 9.6% appearing once. This sample also belongs to another study, concerning yellow fever vaccine responses in identical twins.

Sequencing was done on a sample of PBMCs. The receptor set was obtained from a woman younger than 30 in good health. The CDR3 runs from the conserved cysteine through the conserved F or W. D genes are given only for firm matches. Clone size is shown for a subset of rows, as once, few, many or a class of expanded clone.

>TRBV7-3|NA|TRBJ2-1|few
CASSRVITDEQFF
TGTGCCAGCAGCCGGGTGATAACGGATGAGCAGTTCTTC
>TRBV10-3|TRBD2|TRBJ2-1|few
CAISEGPPGGSYNEQFF
TGTGCCATCAGTGAGGGCCCCCCGGGAGGCTCCTACAATGAGCAGTTCTTC
>TRBV9|NA|TRBJ2-7|NA
CASSVGDPYEQYF
TGTGCCAGCAGCGTAGGGGATCCCTACGAGCAGTACTTC
>TRBV5-5|TRBD2|TRBJ2-1|many
CASSSGLASYNEQFF
TGTGCCAGCAGCTCAGGACTAGCCTCCTACAATGAGCAGTTCTTC
>TRBV2|NA|TRBJ2-1|few
CASGASEQFF
TGTGCCAGCGGAGCGAGTGAGCAGTTCTTC
>TRBV29-1|TRBD2|TRBJ2-5|many
CSVDGTRNGEETQYF
TGCAGCGTGGACGGGACTAGAAATGGGGAAGAGACCCAGTACTTC
>TRBV20-1|TRBD2|TRBJ2-7|NA
CCARDPLGTSSRPSYEQYF
TGCTGTGCTAGAGATCCTTTAGGGACTAGTAGTCGGCCTTCCTACGAGCAGTACTTC
>TRBV28|TRBD1|TRBJ1-5|NA
CASKGQGNQPQHF
TGTGCCAGCAAAGGACAGGGAAATCAGCCCCAGCATTTT
>TRBV10-3|TRBD1|TRBJ2-1|few
CAISRDRGLNEQFF
TGTGCCATCAGTCGGGACAGGGGGCTCAATGAGCAGTTCTTC
>TRBV28|NA|TRBJ2-5|NA
CASSLSREETQYF
TGTGCCAGCAGTTTATCCAGGGAAGAGACCCAGTACTTC
>TRBV28|NA|TRBJ2-7|few
CASSYSSVVYEQYF
TGTGCCAGCAGTTATAGTAGCGTCGTTTACGAGCAGTACTTC
>TRBV6-2/TRBV6-3|NA|TRBJ1-1|many
CASSYKMNTEAFF
TGTGCCAGCAGTTATAAAATGAACACTGAAGCTTTCTTT
>TRBV6-2/TRBV6-3|NA|TRBJ1-2|few
CASSWQGREYGYTF
TGTGCCAGCAGTTGGCAGGGTCGAGAGTATGGCTACACCTTC
>TRBV5-6|NA|TRBJ2-2|NA
CASSHPGNTGELFF
TGTGCCAGCAGCCACCCAGGGAACACCGGGGAGCTGTTTTTT
>TRBV5-1|NA|TRBJ1-4|NA
CASSLDTVASVGREKLFF
TGCGCCAGCAGCTTGGATACAGTGGCCTCCGTTGGTAGGGAAAAACTGTTTTTT
>TRBV12-3/TRBV12-4|TRBD2|TRBJ2-1|many
CASSLSIAGPGHDEQFF
TGTGCCAGCAGTCTCTCCATAGCGGGGCCTGGGCACGATGAGCAGTTCTTC
>TRBV11-1|TRBD2|TRBJ2-3|few
CASSNTRTSGIGTDTQYF
TGTGCCAGCAGCAACACCAGGACTAGCGGGATAGGCACAGATACGCAGTATTTT